Sequencing of this T cell receptor (beta chain) was carried out in a study of CD8 T cells in ankylosing spondylitis. TCRdb recomputed calls from the 5' RACE reads with MiXCR, one row per CDR3 protein. The sample contains approximately 100,000 distinct CDR3 sequences, less than 25% of which appear only once. V was trimmed by 5 bases and J by 1 base, leaving 12 bases between them. The CDR3 totals 15 residues. The germline V gene has CDR1 ENHRY and CDR2 SYGVKD. Points from the study as a whole: Seemingly distinctive of ankylosing spondylitis blood was a TCR beta motif formed by eight highly homologous variants. Within matched ankylosing spondylitis synovial fluid, disease-linked clones were reportedly significantly enriched. Reactive arthritis synovial fluid and blood previously showed some of these motif variants.

This clonotype appeared a few times. Its antigen is unknown. The rearrangement uses TRBV10-3 and TRBJ2-1; tentatively, D is TRBD1 (5 bases). The clonotype originates from a male donor with ankylosing spondylitis. Source material: synovial fluid, either unsorted or a sorted T cell fraction (not recorded which). This CDR3 reads CAISNLDSSYNEQFF. The CDR3 coding sequence is TGTGCCATCAGTAACCTAGACAGTTCCTACAATGAGCAGTTCTTC.